The 12 T cell receptor beta chains given below trace back to one sample, sequenced in a study of cytomegalovirus exposure and HLA in healthy donors. This PCR relied on a set of 60 Vbeta primers and 13 Jbeta primers. Produced via immunoSEQ multiplex PCR; TCRdb's table is partial and in-frame only. This table has some 150,000 clones, about 79% appearing once. The source material was PBMCs. The origin of the receptors is a female donor in good health and CMV-seropositive.

The chain has TRBV28 and TRBJ1-4; D is ambiguous. CDR1 and CDR2 from the germline V gene are MDHEN and SYDVKM. Trimming removed 2 bases from V and 5 bases from J, with 9 bases in between. CDR3 length: 14 amino acids. CDR3 region: CASSLVAENEKLFF. The DNA for the CDR3 is TGTGCCAGCAGTTTAGTCGCGGAGAATGAAAAACTGTTTTTT.

Relative to its sample, this clone is large (0.1 to 1%). This rearrangement joins TRBV7-6 to TRBJ2-1; 7 bases map to TRBD2. Germline lookup yields CDR1 SGHVS and CDR2 FNYEAQ. The V segment lost 3 bases and the J segment 5 bases; nucleotides outside the gene matches: 7. The CDR3 loop spans 15 amino acids. For the CDR3, the DNA is TGTGCCAGCAGCTTGCTTGCGGGAGTGAACAATGAGCAGTTCTTC. Amino acid sequence: CASSLLAGVNNEQFF.

Written as DNA, the CDR3 is TGTGCCAGCAGCTTGGTCAGTAGTTCAGGCGAGCAGTACTTC. Encoded protein: CASSLVSSSGEQYF. The chain couples TRBV5-8 to TRBJ2-7; D not resolved. The V end was cut by 0 bases, the J end by 6 bases, with 13 bases between. The CDR3 covers 14 residues. From germline, CDR1 is SGHTS and CDR2 YDEGEE.

CDR3: CASSLLTSGSSYNEQFF. DNA of the CDR3: TGCGCCAGCAGCTTGTTAACTAGCGGGAGCTCCTACAATGAGCAGTTCTTC. This chain joins TRBV5-1 and TRBJ2-1, with 11 bases identical to TRBD2. CDR1 SGHRS and CDR2 YFSETQ come from the germline V gene. Germline trimming cut 1 base from V and 0 bases from J; bases unmatched to any gene: 3. The CDR3 extends over 17 amino acids.

This chain connects TRBV6-5 to TRBJ1-6, with D perhaps matching TRBD1 (6 bases). Deletions cut 5 bases from V and 6 bases from J, with 14 bases between. This CDR3 is built from 15 residues. Germline CDR1 reads MNHEY; CDR2 reads SVGAGI. CDR3 in amino acids: CASSTRQAGNSPLHF. CDR3 DNA sequence: TGTGCCAGCAGTACAAGACAGGCAGGTAATTCACCCCTCCACTTT.

This clone appeared once. The V call is TRBV7-2, the J call TRBJ2-1; 9 positions match TRBD2. CDR1 and CDR2 (germline): SGHTA, FQGNSA. V was pared by 1 base and J by 0 bases, with 1 base of the junction left unmatched. This CDR3 has 16 residues. CDR3 sequence reads: CASSLVAGASYNEQFF. The CDR3 coding sequence is TGTGCCAGCAGCTTAGTAGCGGGGGCCTCCTACAATGAGCAGTTCTTC.

This clone was seen a single time. V usage is TRBV19 and J usage is TRBJ1-2, with TRBD1 as a possible D gene (5 bases). The CDR3 covers 15 residues. Germline V gene sequence: CDR1 LNHDA, CDR2 SQIVND (reference sequence). The V gene lost 7 bases and the J gene lost 8 bases, with 23 bases spanning the gap. CDR3 residues: CASIDPGQGGFGYTF. CDR3 nucleotide sequence: TGTGCCAGTATTGATCCCGGGCAGGGAGGTTTCGGCTACACCTTC.

This clone was counted a few times. The J gene is TRBJ2-1, the V gene TRBV4-2, with TRBD2 matching over 9 bases. This CDR3 spans 16 amino acids. Losses at the gene ends were 0 bases for V and 4 bases for J; bases not matched to a gene: 4. The germline CDR1 and CDR2 sequences are LGHNA and YNFKEQ. The DNA for the CDR3 is TGTGCCAGCAGCCAAGATCGTAGCGGGAGTTACAATGAGCAGTTCTTC. It is translated as CASSQDRSGSYNEQFF.

The V gene is TRBV4-1, the J gene TRBJ1-2; TRBD1 agrees at 8 bases. The CDR3 is 14 residues long. Losses at the gene ends were 4 bases for V and 7 bases for J; bases not matched to a gene: 8. Per germline, CDR1 MGHRA and CDR2 YSYEKL. The CDR3 DNA sequence: TGCGCCAGCAGCCGGGACAGGCTTTCATTTGGCTACACCTTC. Its protein product is CASSRDRLSFGYTF.

In DNA, the CDR3 is TGTGCCAGCAGCCGGACTAGCGGGAGCAATGAGCAGTTCTTC. Its protein is CASSRTSGSNEQFF. The V and J genes are TRBV5-4 and TRBJ2-1, with 13 bases matching TRBD2. The germline V gene has CDR1 SGHNT and CDR2 YYREEE (reference sequence). This CDR3 spans 14 amino acids. V lost 4 bases to trimming and J lost 6 bases; unmatched junction nucleotides: 1.

This clone was recorded only once. The chain recombines TRBV10-3 with TRBJ2-3; D might be TRBD2 (6 bases). With 2 bases removed from V and 3 bases from J, the gap between germline ends came to 15 bases. Germline V gene sequence: CDR1 ENHRY, CDR2 SYGVKD. The CDR3 totals 16 residues. The CDR3 reads CAISEMREAGTDTQYF. The CDR3 DNA is TGTGCCATCAGTGAGATGAGGGAGGCGGGGACAGATACGCAGTATTTT.

This clone was recorded once. This sequence joins TRBV28 and TRBJ2-5; 8 positions agree with TRBD1. Germline V gene sequence: CDR1 MDHEN, CDR2 SYDVKM. The CDR3 totals 14 residues. The ends lost 6 bases at V and 1 base at J; junction bases unmatched: 4. CDR3 protein: CASRTDRAQETQYF. The CDR3 DNA reads as TGTGCCAGCAGAACGGACAGGGCCCAAGAGACCCAGTACTTC. Looking up the rest from reference TRBV28 and TRBJ2-5 gives the full variable domain: DVKVTQSSRYLVKRTGEKVFLECVQDMDHENMFWYRQDPGLGLRLIYFSYDVKMKEKGDIPEGYSVSREKKERFSLILESASTNQTSMYLCASRTDRAQETQYFGPGTRLLVL.